The next 19 T cell receptor beta chains were all read from a single sample in a study of cytomegalovirus exposure and HLA in healthy donors. The PCR made use of 60 Vbeta and 13 Jbeta primers. TCRdb keeps only in-frame clones here, not all; method: immunoSEQ multiplex PCR. The sample has roughly 140,000 clones, roughly 82% seen once. What was sequenced was PBMCs. The receptors were gathered from a woman between 50 and 59 years old in good health and CMV-seropositive.

The chain has TRBV7-2 and TRBJ2-2; maybe TRBD1 (6 bases). The CDR3 contains 14 residues. Germline CDR1 is SGHTA and CDR2 is FQGNSA. Between the trimmed V and J ends, which lost 1 base and 4 bases, there was a span of 7 bases. The CDR3: CASSLGGGTGELFF. The CDR3, as DNA: TGTGCCAGCAGCTTAGGAGGGGGCACCGGGGAGCTGTTTTTT.

The gene calls are TRBV5-1 and TRBJ2-3; possibly TRBD1 for D (6 bases). V was clipped by 3 bases and J by 5 bases, with 7 bases between them. Germline V lookup: CDR1 SGHRS, CDR2 YFSETQ. The CDR3 spans 12 residues. CDR3 sequence reads: CASSSDRDTQYF. As DNA, the CDR3 is TGCGCCAGCAGCTCGGACAGAGATACGCAGTATTTT. Based on the CDR3 plus reference TRBV5-1 and TRBJ2-3, the full variable domain is KAGVTQTPRYLIKTRGQQVTLSCSPISGHRSVSWYQQTPGQGLQFLFEYFSETQRNKGNFPGRFSGRQFSNSRSEMNVSTLELGDSALYLCASSSDRDTQYFGPGTRLTVL.

V is TRBV19 and J is TRBJ2-7, with 10 bases that match TRBD2. Germline CDR1 and CDR2: LNHDA and SQIVND (reference sequence). J lost 1 base, V lost 6 bases, and 9 bases had no gene match. The CDR3 is made up of 16 amino acids. In nucleotides, the CDR3 is TGTGCCAGTAGGAAAGCGGCTAGCGGGGGTTCCTACGAGCAGTACTTC. It translates to CASRKAASGGSYEQYF.

This clone was seen only once. The gene calls are TRBV5-1 and TRBJ2-3; the match to TRBD1 covers 7 bases. From germline, CDR1 is SGHRS and CDR2 YFSETQ. The CDR3 contains 17 residues. V shed 3 bases, J shed 2 bases, and the junction held 12 bases outside the gene matches. The CDR3 is CASSSGTARYYTDTQYF. The CDR3 bases are TGCGCCAGCAGCTCCGGGACAGCGAGATATTACACAGATACGCAGTATTTT.

The chain carries TRBV19 and TRBJ2-4; TRBD2 is a possible D gene (6 bases). Germline V gene sequence: CDR1 LNHDA, CDR2 SQIVND (reference sequence). CDR3 length: 15 amino acids. V was shortened by 5 bases and J by 8 bases, with 19 bases between the two germline ends. The CDR3 protein is CASSSPGELADIQYF. The CDR3, as DNA: TGTGCCAGTAGTTCGCCGGGAGAACTAGCAGACATTCAGTACTTC.

The table lists this clone with a few counts. The gene calls are TRBV7-9 and TRBJ1-6; no definite D call. The germline CDR1 and CDR2 sequences are SEHNR and FQNEAQ (reference sequence). Trimming took 5 bases from V and 9 from J, leaving 17 bases between them. The CDR3 is made up of 15 amino acids. The CDR3 here is CASSPPGLGTSPLHF. The CDR3, as DNA: TGTGCCAGCAGCCCCCCAGGTCTGGGTACTTCACCCCTCCACTTT.

The sample holds a few counts of this clone. V usage is TRBV27 and J usage is TRBJ2-7, with a tentative D call TRBD1 (6 bases). The germline CDR1 and CDR2 sequences are MNHEY and SMNVEV (reference sequence). The CDR3 is made up of 14 amino acids. V was pared by 7 bases and J by 0 bases, with 13 bases between. The chain's CDR3 is CASKGQHSSYEQYF. The CDR3 DNA reads TGTGCCAGCAAGGGACAACATAGCTCCTACGAGCAGTACTTC.

This chain links TRBV6-1 with TRBJ2-7; tentatively, D is TRBD1 (5 bases). This CDR3 comprises 13 residues. Germline loops: CDR1 MNHNS, CDR2 SASEGT. Trimming left V 5 bases short and J 0 bases short, with 8 bases between. CDR3 in amino acids: CASSRQSSYEQYF. CDR3 nucleotide sequence: TGTGCCAGCAGTAGACAGAGCTCCTACGAGCAGTACTTC.

The chain uses TRBV6-5 and TRBJ1-6; no clear D. V was trimmed by 2 bases and J by 9 bases, leaving 5 bases between them. Germline CDR1 is MNHEY and CDR2 is SVGAGI. The length of the CDR3 is 12 residues. The CDR3 region has the DNA TGTGCCAGCAGTTACACGGGTTCACCCCTCCACTTT. Amino acid sequence: CASSYTGSPLHF.

The CDR3 DNA reads as TGTGCCAGCTGCCTTAGTGTCAGGGGGGAGACCCAGTACTTC. Amino acid sequence: CASCLSVRGETQYF. The chain joins TRBV11-2 to TRBJ2-5; 7 bases fit TRBD1. The CDR3 length is 14 residues. Unmatched junction bases numbered 11, after V lost 8 bases and J lost 5 bases. Looked up from germline, CDR1 is SGHAT and CDR2 is FQNNGV.

V and J are TRBV5-6 and TRBJ2-7; no reliable D call. V lost 3 bases and J 4 bases, leaving 5 bases between the germline ends. The germline V gene has CDR1 SGHDT and CDR2 YYEEEE. The CDR3 covers 11 residues. CDR3 region: CASSSQYEQYF. Written as DNA, the CDR3 is TGTGCCAGCAGCTCCCAGTACGAGCAGTACTTC.

The rearrangement joins TRBV7-2 to TRBJ2-1; no firm D call. The germline V gene encodes CDR1 SGHTA and CDR2 FQGNSA. V was pared by 3 bases and J by 4 bases, with 13 bases between. This CDR3 has 15 residues. CDR3 bases: TGTGCCAGCAGCTTGGATCAACAGCTATACAATGAGCAGTTCTTC. This sequence encodes CASSLDQQLYNEQFF.

V usage is TRBV7-2 and J usage is TRBJ1-2; D might be TRBD1 (6 bases). The germline gives CDR1 SGHTA, CDR2 FQGNSA. The CDR3 consists of 13 residues. The V and J ends lost 3 bases and 6 bases respectively, with 11 bases between them. CDR3 DNA: TGTGCCAGCAGCTTGGGGGCACAGAATGGCTACACCTTC. Its translation: CASSLGAQNGYTF.

V is TRBV9 and J is TRBJ2-3; TRBD2 aligns across 8 bases. CDR1 SGDLS and CDR2 YYNGEE come from the germline V gene. The CDR3 is 14 residues long. The ends lost 7 bases at V and 4 bases at J; junction bases unmatched: 8. The CDR3 DNA follows: TGTGCCAGCGGGCGACTAGCGCTGTCAGATACGCAGTATTTT. This encodes CASGRLALSDTQYF.

The chain couples TRBV6-5 to TRBJ2-1, with 14 bases fitting TRBD2. From germline, CDR1 is MNHEY and CDR2 SVGAGI. Trimming at V came to 6 bases and at J to 8 bases, leaving 3 bases not matched to a gene. There are 14 residues in the CDR3. The CDR3 region is CASRTSGGAHEQFF. The DNA of the CDR3 is TGTGCCAGCAGGACTAGCGGGGGGGCACATGAGCAGTTCTTC.

This clone was seen once. This rearrangement joins TRBV15 to TRBJ1-5; D gene uncertain. V lost 1 base and J lost 2, with 9 bases in between. Germline V gene data show CDR1 as LNHNV and CDR2 as YYDKDF (reference sequence). The CDR3 is made up of 15 amino acids. Here the CDR3 reads CATSRGEVGNQPQHF. CDR3 nucleotides: TGTGCCACCAGCAGAGGGGAGGTAGGCAATCAGCCCCAGCATTTT.

The rearrangement joins TRBV4-1 to TRBJ2-5; weak D call: TRBD2 (6 bases). With 4 bases removed from V and 2 bases from J, the gap between germline ends came to 11 bases. The germline V gene has CDR1 MGHRA and CDR2 YSYEKL. The CDR3 spans 14 residues. The CDR3 DNA sequence: TGCGCCAGCAGCCTCGGGAGCGGGCAAGAGACCCAGTACTTC. It encodes CASSLGSGQETQYF.

The CDR3 DNA reads TGTGCCAGCAGCTTAGGCTTAAGTCAGGGGACCCACTACGAGCAGTACTTC. Translated: CASSLGLSQGTHYEQYF. The rearrangement links TRBV13 to TRBJ2-7, with D possibly TRBD1 on 6 matching bases. From germline, CDR1 is PRHDT and CDR2 FYEKMQ (reference sequence). The CDR3 spans 17 residues. V was clipped by 0 bases and J by 3 bases, with 18 bases between them.

V gene TRBV18 combines with J gene TRBJ1-5; 7 bases line up with TRBD1. V was pared by 5 bases and J by 2 bases, with 6 bases of the junction left unmatched. The CDR3 extends over 15 amino acids. Per the germline V gene, CDR1 is KGHSH and CDR2 is LQKENI. The CDR3 spells CASSATGYGNQPQHF. Written as DNA, the CDR3 is TGTGCCAGCTCAGCGACAGGGTATGGCAATCAGCCCCAGCATTTT. Full variable domain (rest looked up from reference TRBV18 and TRBJ1-5): NAGVMQNPRHLVRRRGQEARLRCSPMKGHSHVYWYRQLPEEGLKFMVYLQKENIIDESGMPKERFSAEFPKEGPSILRIQQVVRGDSAAYFCASSATGYGNQPQHFGDGTRLSIL.